Included here is one T cell receptor beta chain sequence, with context. This sample stems from a study of shared T cell receptors in the human thymus. Using immunoSEQ multiplex PCR, the repertoire was profiled, and TCRdb retains in-frame clones only, with some absent. Among around 730,000 clones listed, approximately 85% were seen once. The CDR3 length is 16 residues. Germline CDR1 MGHDK, CDR2 SYGVNS. The trim removed 3 bases at V and 8 bases at J, leaving 11 bases unmatched. The same sample was also studied in work on human thymus T cells. That work contributes: Each of the donors was a healthy Finnish infant who was undergoing open corrective cardiac surgery for congenital heart defects. Resected material from corrective heart surgery provided the thymus tissue analysed. As related research reported, thymic repertoires overlapped highly among unrelated individuals.

The genes are TRBV25-1 and TRBJ2-5, with TRBD2 matching 11 bases. The source is a girl in the first two years of life with a congenital heart defect. Sequencing used thymocytes. CDR3 in amino acids: CASSDPSGGPSHTQYF. In DNA form, the CDR3 reads TGTGCCAGCAGTGACCCTAGCGGGGGGCCCTCCCATACCCAGTACTTC.